This TCR beta chain was recorded in a study of blood T cell repertoires in COVID-19. Produced via immunoSEQ multiplex PCR; TCRdb's table is partial and in-frame only. In the table there are roughly 80,000 clones, 91% of which are singletons. This CDR3 has 15 residues. CDR1 is ENHRY and CDR2 is SYGVKD in the germline V gene. V lost 5 bases and J lost 5, with 17 bases in between. This chain joins TRBV10-3 and TRBJ2-3; D possibly corresponds to TRBD1 (6 bases). This clonotype originated in a woman aged 50 to 60 in a cohort sampled during active COVID-19. The source material was peripheral blood. This chain's CDR3 is CAISLGAGAVDTQYF. The CDR3 nucleotides read TGTGCCATCAGTCTCGGGGCAGGGGCGGTAGATACGCAGTATTTT.